This is a list of T cell receptor beta chains from one sample in a study of cytomegalovirus exposure and HLA in healthy donors. The protocol was immunoSEQ multiplex PCR, while the TCRdb copy is restricted to in-frame clones and leaves out a portion. This table has about 170,000 clones, roughly 88% appearing once. What was sequenced was PBMCs. All receptors come from a boy between 2 and 10 years old in good health and CMV-seronegative. Both conserved end residues are part of each CDR3. The order of the fields is V gene, CDR3 protein.

TRBV2,CASKSGSGGELFF
TRBV11-2,CASSLGQGWGTEAFF
TRBV7-9,CASSSDRGINQPQHF
TRBV11-2,CASSLSLYEQYF
TRBV27,CASSFSRGNSPLHF
TRBV6-1,CASSIGTSGKNTQYF
TRBV7-2,CASSLGSGRTDTQYF
TRBV6-5,CASSYQPGPPNSPLHF
TRBV6-4,CADLGTLNSNQPQHF
TRBV23-1,CASSLAGGGNLYGYTF
TRBV19,CASSIGSRDRGYQETQYF
TRBV5-3,CARSQVATGWESGYTF
TRBV27,CASSASNPGTQYF
TRBV7-6,CASSLDTGGAEAFF
TRBV11-2,CASSLKTGLNYGYTF
TRBV7-9,CASKEGGAYGYTF
TRBV4-3,CASSKQGAGETQYF
TRBV30,CAWRLRGTGELFF
TRBV25-1,CASSEAGQGRTEAFF
TRBV27,CASSFIGGTVSSYNEQFF
TRBV4-2,CASSHRSGGIYNEQFF
TRBV5-6,CASSLRLSRVGGTEAFF
TRBV21-1,CASSKGSGCYGYTF
TRBV27,CASSPDRAPNTGELFF
TRBV28,CASRRETEKLFF
TRBV5-6,CASTPGRVGTEAFF
TRBV9,CASSVQLAGDGELFF
TRBV9,CASSPRGLRENSPLHF
TRBV6-1,CASSLSTGSGNTIYF
TRBV15,CATSTGQGPKSEQFF
TRBV30,CAWSLDRGRQPQHF
TRBV4-1,CASSQDRLASSLDTQYF
TRBV5-6,CASSLVGRGGETQYF
TRBV6-1,CASRETGSSNQPQHF
TRBV7-9,CASSMGLAGVIIEGYEQYF
TRBV19,CASSMIGGKDTGELFF
TRBV4-3,CASSQGDRGRETQYF
TRBV6-6,CASSRGDKAFF
TRBV11-2,CASSGGELIYNEQFF
TRBV7-9,CASSQTGTGISGANVLTF
TRBV4-1,CASSQDVYRGAENGELFF
TRBV7-3,CASSPGTGYNEQFF
TRBV25-1,CASSDMGQSAYEQYF
TRBV2,CASRLSTEAFF
TRBV27,CASSFRPGSQYF